A selection of T cell receptor beta chains follows, all from one sample in a study of response to subunit inactivated influenza vaccine. TCRdb redid the calling of the RT-PCR reads with MiXCR, one entry per CDR3 protein. The data hold some 300,000 distinct CDR3 sequences, with 20% to 25% observed a single time. The sample here was PBMCs from blood, taken approximately 22 months after vaccination. The receptors originated from a man in his fifties or sixties who received an inactivated influenza vaccine. CDR3s include the opening cysteine and the closing phenylalanine or tryptophan. D genes are given only for firm matches. Clone size appears in some rows only: once, few, many, or a class for an expanded clone.

j_call: TRBJ2-1
clone_size: many
d_call: TRBD1
v_call: TRBV18
cdr3_aa: CASSPGQGGREQFF
cdr3_nt: TGTGCCAGCTCACCGGGACAGGGGGGACGAGAGCAGTTCTTC

j_call: TRBJ1-3
clone_size: few
d_call: TRBD1
v_call: TRBV7-9
cdr3_aa: CASSLGGQGSGNTIYF
cdr3_nt: TGTGCCAGCAGCTTAGGGGGACAGGGTTCCGGAAACACCATATATTTT

j_call: TRBJ1-2
clone_size: once
d_call: NA
v_call: TRBV20-1
cdr3_aa: CSARGGTGGYGYAF
cdr3_nt: TGCAGTGCTCGAGGGGGGACTGGCGGATATGGCTACGCCTTC

j_call: TRBJ2-1
clone_size: NA
d_call: TRBD2
v_call: TRBV5-1
cdr3_aa: CASSLAGAGGPMLNEQFF
cdr3_nt: TGCGCCAGCAGCTTGGCCGGAGCGGGGGGGCCTATGTTAAATGAGCAGTTCTTC

j_call: TRBJ2-3
clone_size: NA
d_call: TRBD2
v_call: TRBV12-3/TRBV12-4
cdr3_aa: CASSFLAEGTDTQYF
cdr3_nt: TGTGCCAGCAGTTTCCTAGCGGAAGGCACAGATACGCAGTATTTT

j_call: TRBJ2-7
clone_size: once
d_call: NA
v_call: TRBV6-5
cdr3_aa: CASKPSAYEQYF
cdr3_nt: TGTGCCAGCAAGCCTAGCGCCTACGAGCAGTACTTC

j_call: TRBJ1-1
clone_size: NA
d_call: NA
v_call: TRBV2
cdr3_aa: CASRYRVTSSNTEAFF
cdr3_nt: TGTGCCAGCAGGTACAGGGTTACCTCTTCGAACACTGAAGCTTTCTTT

j_call: TRBJ2-5
clone_size: few
d_call: TRBD2
v_call: TRBV20-1
cdr3_aa: CSARASGAQETQYF
cdr3_nt: TGCAGTGCTAGGGCTAGCGGGGCCCAAGAGACCCAGTACTTC

j_call: TRBJ2-3
clone_size: NA
d_call: NA
v_call: TRBV20-1
cdr3_aa: CSASNRGSTDTQYF
cdr3_nt: TGCAGTGCCAGCAATCGGGGGAGCACAGATACGCAGTATTTT

j_call: TRBJ2-1
clone_size: once
d_call: TRBD2
v_call: TRBV20-1
cdr3_aa: CSARGTGTSGELGQFF
cdr3_nt: TGCAGTGCTAGAGGTACCGGGACTAGCGGGGAATTAGGGCAGTTCTTC

j_call: TRBJ1-6
clone_size: NA
d_call: TRBD1
v_call: TRBV5-1
cdr3_aa: CASSLESRGTGLSPLHF
cdr3_nt: TGCGCCAGCAGCTTGGAGTCCCGCGGGACAGGTCTATCACCCCTCCACTTT

j_call: TRBJ1-1
clone_size: NA
d_call: TRBD1
v_call: TRBV28
cdr3_aa: CASRLTWTGNAEAFF
cdr3_nt: TGTGCCAGCCGATTAACGTGGACAGGGAACGCTGAAGCTTTCTTT

j_call: TRBJ2-7
clone_size: few
d_call: NA
v_call: TRBV5-6
cdr3_aa: CASSERPYEQYF
cdr3_nt: TGTGCCAGCAGCGAGCGTCCCTACGAGCAGTACTTC

j_call: TRBJ1-5
clone_size: few
d_call: NA
v_call: TRBV4-3
cdr3_aa: CASSQDEGTFQPQHF
cdr3_nt: TGCGCCAGCAGCCAAGATGAAGGGACCTTTCAGCCCCAGCATTTT

j_call: TRBJ2-2
clone_size: NA
d_call: TRBD2
v_call: TRBV4-3
cdr3_aa: CASSSSGTSAGELFF
cdr3_nt: TGCGCCAGCAGCTCCTCCGGGACTAGCGCCGGGGAGCTGTTTTTT

j_call: TRBJ1-5
clone_size: NA
d_call: TRBD1
v_call: TRBV27
cdr3_aa: CATRDRGGLWDQPQHF
cdr3_nt: TGTGCCACCCGGGACAGGGGGGGATTGTGGGATCAGCCCCAGCATTTT

j_call: TRBJ2-5
clone_size: few
d_call: TRBD1
v_call: TRBV7-6
cdr3_aa: CASSRIDREQETQYF
cdr3_nt: TGTGCCAGCAGCCGGATCGACAGGGAACAAGAGACCCAGTACTTC

j_call: TRBJ2-7
clone_size: NA
d_call: NA
v_call: TRBV4-3
cdr3_aa: CASSQAAGGLYEQYF
cdr3_nt: TGCGCCAGCAGCCAAGCAGCAGGGGGGCTCTACGAGCAGTACTTC

j_call: TRBJ1-5
clone_size: NA
d_call: NA
v_call: TRBV2
cdr3_aa: CASSEAAPYSNQPQHF
cdr3_nt: TGTGCCAGCAGTGAAGCAGCCCCATATAGCAATCAGCCCCAGCATTTT

j_call: TRBJ1-6
clone_size: many
d_call: NA
v_call: TRBV20-1
cdr3_aa: CSARPGSHYNSPLHF
cdr3_nt: TGCAGTGCTAGACCGGGCAGTCACTATAATTCACCCCTCCACTTT

j_call: TRBJ2-4
clone_size: few
d_call: TRBD2
v_call: TRBV10-1
cdr3_aa: CASSESTSGRLNIQYF
cdr3_nt: TGCGCCAGCAGTGAGTCAACTAGCGGGAGGTTGAACATTCAGTACTTC

j_call: TRBJ2-7
clone_size: NA
d_call: TRBD2
v_call: TRBV5-5
cdr3_aa: CASRTSGRYLYEQYF
cdr3_nt: TGTGCCAGCAGGACTAGCGGGAGGTACCTATACGAGCAGTACTTC

j_call: TRBJ1-2
clone_size: few
d_call: NA
v_call: TRBV12-3/TRBV12-4
cdr3_aa: CASSSGRIYGYTF
cdr3_nt: TGTGCCAGCAGTTCGGGACGGATCTATGGCTACACCTTC

j_call: TRBJ2-1
clone_size: NA
d_call: TRBD2
v_call: TRBV28
cdr3_aa: CASRPQTSAYDNEQFF
cdr3_nt: TGTGCCAGCAGACCTCAGACTAGCGCGTATGACAATGAGCAGTTCTTC

j_call: TRBJ1-1
clone_size: NA
d_call: NA
v_call: TRBV7-6
cdr3_aa: CASSLPSGTLNPEAFF
cdr3_nt: TGTGCCAGCAGCTTACCATCTGGGACCCTCAACCCTGAAGCTTTCTTT

j_call: TRBJ2-7
clone_size: few
d_call: NA
v_call: TRBV7-2
cdr3_aa: CASSLKVAAYEQYF
cdr3_nt: TGTGCCAGCAGCCTTAAGGTGGCCGCCTACGAGCAGTACTTC

j_call: TRBJ1-5
clone_size: NA
d_call: NA
v_call: TRBV27
cdr3_aa: CATQRVRDSNQPQHF
cdr3_nt: TGTGCCACCCAACGCGTTAGGGATAGCAATCAGCCCCAGCATTTT